This T cell receptor (beta chain) emerged from a study of blood T cell repertoires in COVID-19. As for the study in general: COVID-19 samples collected from the United States, Italy and Spain covered acute and convalescent phases.

Per the original methods: Scientists estimated how many nucleated cells there were by amplifying reference gene primers. The table came from immunoSEQ multiplex PCR; TCRdb's copy has only in-frame clones and leaves some out. V, J and clone size reflect that table, while D and trimming were determined from the DNA. Here the sample spans roughly 320,000 clones, 85% to 90% being singletons. Sequences were obtained from peripheral blood. The sequence was obtained from a woman in her forties or fifties with COVID-19, enrolled during active disease.

The CDR3 sequence is CASRPATGASYEQYF. The CDR3 DNA follows: TGCGCCAGCAGACCAGCGACAGGGGCCAGCTACGAGCAGTACTTC. V gene TRBV5-1 combines with J gene TRBJ2-7; 8 positions match TRBD1. Germline values: CDR1 SGHRS, CDR2 YFSETQ. The trim removed 5 bases at V and 3 bases at J, leaving 10 bases unmatched. The CDR3 has 15 residues. Drawing the rest from reference TRBV5-1 and TRBJ2-7, the complete variable domain is KAGVTQTPRYLIKTRGQQVTLSCSPISGHRSVSWYQQTPGQGLQFLFEYFSETQRNKGNFPGRFSGRQFSNSRSEMNVSTLELGDSALYLCASRPATGASYEQYFGPGTRLTVT.